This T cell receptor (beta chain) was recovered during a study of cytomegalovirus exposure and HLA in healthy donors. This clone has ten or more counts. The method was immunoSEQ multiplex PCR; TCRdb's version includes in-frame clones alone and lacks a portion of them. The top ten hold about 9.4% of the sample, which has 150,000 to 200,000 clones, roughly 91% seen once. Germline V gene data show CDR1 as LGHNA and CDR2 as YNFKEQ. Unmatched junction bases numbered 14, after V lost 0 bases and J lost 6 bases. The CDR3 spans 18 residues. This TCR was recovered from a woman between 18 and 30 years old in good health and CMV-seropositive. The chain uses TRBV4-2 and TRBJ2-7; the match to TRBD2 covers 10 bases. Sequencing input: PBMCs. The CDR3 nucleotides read TGTGCCAGCAGCCAAGATGGGGGAGCGGGAGGGCCAAGGGGCGAGCAGTACTTC. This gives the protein CASSQDGGAGGPRGEQYF.